This T cell receptor (beta chain) was observed in a study of blood T cell repertoires in COVID-19. Across the whole study: PBMCs, B-cell-depleted T cells, or T cells were the source of the cDNA or gDNA that made up the material.

The CDR3 spans 13 residues. Trimming removed 0 bases at V and 4 bases at J, with 7 bases between. Germline CDR1 LNHNV, CDR2 YYDKDF (reference sequence). Authors' analysis steps: Reference gene primer amplification in the assay estimated nucleated cell counts. Sequencing used immunoSEQ multiplex PCR; TCRdb keeps in-frame clones, though not all of them. V and J calls and clone size are those listed in that table; D and trimming were worked out from the DNA. The table includes a few hundred thousand clones, 70% to 85% detected once. The V and J genes are TRBV15 and TRBJ2-7; D gene uncertain. Source material: peripheral blood. The clonotype comes from a man in his fifties or sixties with active or convalescent COVID-19. CDR3 nucleotides: TGTGCCACCAGCAGAGATACCGGGTACGAGCAGTACTTC. It specifies CATSRDTGYEQYF.